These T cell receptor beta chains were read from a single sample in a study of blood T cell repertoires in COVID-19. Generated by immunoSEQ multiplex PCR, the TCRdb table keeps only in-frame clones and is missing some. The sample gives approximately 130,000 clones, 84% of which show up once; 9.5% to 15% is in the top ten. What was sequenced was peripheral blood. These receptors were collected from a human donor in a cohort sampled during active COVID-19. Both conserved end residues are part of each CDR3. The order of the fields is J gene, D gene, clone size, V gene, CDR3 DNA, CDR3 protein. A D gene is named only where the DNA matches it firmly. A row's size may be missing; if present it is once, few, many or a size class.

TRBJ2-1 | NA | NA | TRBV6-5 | TGTGCCAGCACCCTGTACAATGAGCAGTTCTTC | CASTLYNEQFF
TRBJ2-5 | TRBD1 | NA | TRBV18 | TGTGCCAGCTCACTTGCCGGGACAGGGGGCGAGACCCAGTACTTC | CASSLAGTGGETQYF
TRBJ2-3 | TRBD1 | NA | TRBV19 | TGTGCCAGTAGTATGGGGACAGCCACAGATACGCAGTATTTT | CASSMGTATDTQYF
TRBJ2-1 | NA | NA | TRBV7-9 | TGTGCCAGCAGCCGCGCACGGGGTAGCTCCTACAATGAGCAGTTCTTC | CASSRARGSSYNEQFF
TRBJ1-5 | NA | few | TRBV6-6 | TGTGCCAGCAGTTACTCGACACGAAATCAGCCCCAGCATTTT | CASSYSTRNQPQHF
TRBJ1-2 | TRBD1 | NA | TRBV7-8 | TGTGCCGGCGGGGACAGGTCGACTAACTATGGCTACACCTTC | CAGGDRSTNYGYTF
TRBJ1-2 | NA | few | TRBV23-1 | TGCGCCAGCAGTCTCTGGGCCACGCAGGGGCCAAACTATGGCTACACCTTC | CASSLWATQGPNYGYTF
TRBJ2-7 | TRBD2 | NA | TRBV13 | TGTGCCAGCAGCTCCAAACAGCGGGATCAATCGACCGAGCAGTACTTC | CASSSKQRDQSTEQYF
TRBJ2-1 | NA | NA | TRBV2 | TGTGCCAGCAGAGAGACCCGAGGCACCTACAATGAGCAGTTCTTC | CASRETRGTYNEQFF
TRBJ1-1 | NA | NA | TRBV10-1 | TGCGCCAGCAGTGAGCTGCGGTCGGGTACTGAAGCTTTCTTT | CASSELRSGTEAFF
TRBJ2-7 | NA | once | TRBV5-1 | TGCGCCAGCAGCAATGACAGATATGAGCAGTACTTC | CASSNDRYEQYF
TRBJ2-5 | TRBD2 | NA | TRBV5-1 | TGCGCCAGCAGCTTAATAGCGGGGGGCGGGGAGACCCAGTACTTC | CASSLIAGGGETQYF
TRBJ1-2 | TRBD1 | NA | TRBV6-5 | TGTGCCAGCAGTTACTCCGGTCAGGGGGCTCATGGCTACACCTTC | CASSYSGQGAHGYTF
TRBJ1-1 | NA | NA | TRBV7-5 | TGTGCCAGAAGCTATGGACAGGCGAACACTGAAGCTTTCTTT | CARSYGQANTEAFF
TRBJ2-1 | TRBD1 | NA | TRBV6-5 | TGTGCCAGCAGTTACTCGCCGGACAGGTCCCAGGAGCAGTTCTTC | CASSYSPDRSQEQFF
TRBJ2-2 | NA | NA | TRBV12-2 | TGTGCAAGTCGCTTAGCGCGCCCCGGGGAGCTGTTTTTT | CASRLARPGELFF
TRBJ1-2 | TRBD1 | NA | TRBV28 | TGTGCCAGCAGCCAGGGGGCCTTCAACTATGGCTACACCTTC | CASSQGAFNYGYTF
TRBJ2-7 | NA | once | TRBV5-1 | TGCGCCAGCAGCTTGAATGCAGCGGTTACTACCCGACGGGACTACGAGCAGTACTTC | CASSLNAAVTTRRDYEQYF
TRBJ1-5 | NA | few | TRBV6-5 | TGTGCCAGCAGTTCCTTGGGGGCTCAGCCCCAGCATTTT | CASSSLGAQPQHF
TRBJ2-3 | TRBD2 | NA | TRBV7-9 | TGTGCCAGCAGCTTACGCGGGGGGAACACAGATACGCAGTATTTT | CASSLRGGNTDTQYF
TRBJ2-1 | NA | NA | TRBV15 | TGTGCCACCAGCTACCAGGGACAATCCTACAATGAGCAGTTCTTC | CATSYQGQSYNEQFF
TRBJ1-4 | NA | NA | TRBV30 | TGTGCCTGGAGTGTACGGAGGGCGGCAACTAATGAAAAACTGTTTTTT | CAWSVRRAATNEKLFF